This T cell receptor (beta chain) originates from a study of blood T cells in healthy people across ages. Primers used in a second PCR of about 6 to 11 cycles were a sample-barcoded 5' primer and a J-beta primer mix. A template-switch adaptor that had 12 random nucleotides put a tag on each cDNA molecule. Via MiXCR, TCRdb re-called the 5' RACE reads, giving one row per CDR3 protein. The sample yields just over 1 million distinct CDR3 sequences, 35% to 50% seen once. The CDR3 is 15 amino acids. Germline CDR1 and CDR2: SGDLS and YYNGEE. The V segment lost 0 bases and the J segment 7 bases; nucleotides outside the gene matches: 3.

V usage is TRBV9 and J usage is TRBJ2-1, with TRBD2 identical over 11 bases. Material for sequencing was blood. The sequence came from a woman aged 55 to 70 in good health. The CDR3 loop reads CASSVELAGVNEQFF. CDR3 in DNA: TGTGCCAGCAGCGTAGAACTAGCGGGAGTGAATGAGCAGTTCTTC.